Below are 19 T cell receptor beta chains sequenced from a single sample in a study of blood T cells in healthy people across ages (dated by TCRdb to the mid-2010s). Receptors were amplified or captured by 5' RACE. The run used an Illumina HiSeq 2500. The second PCR ran for roughly 7 to 12 cycles and used a J-beta primer mix along with a sample-barcoded 5' primer. The raw public reads went through TCRdb reprocessing: fastp at Q25, MiXCR clone calling, in-frame beta chains kept. Under each unique CDR3 protein, matching rows form one entry showing the most common genes and DNA. This sample gives over a million distinct CDR3 sequences in total; roughly a quarter of them show up just once. The ten largest account for 0.75% of the sample. A further study also used this sample, focusing on T cells of mothers and their children.

Specimen: blood. The receptors shown here come from a girl aged 2-10 years in good health.

This clonotype has a count of ten or more. This chain joins TRBV6-5 and TRBJ1-4; D is unresolved. Trimming pared 2 bases from V and 0 bases from J, leaving 4 bases between. This CDR3 is built from 14 residues. Germline CDR1 and CDR2: MNHEY and SVGAGI. The CDR3 region has the DNA TGTGCCAGCAGTTACACGGCAACTAATGAAAAACTGTTTTTT. This translates into CASSYTATNEKLFF.

This clonotype was picked up a small number of times. J is TRBJ2-1 and V is TRBV12-3 or TRBV12-4; 10 nucleotides match TRBD2. J was trimmed by 5 bases and V by 8 bases; bases with no gene match: 6. The CDR3 sequence is 14 residues long. CDR3 nucleotides: TGTGCCAGCGTCACTAGCGGGGCTAACAATGAGCAGTTCTTC. This codes for CASVTSGANNEQFF.

This clonotype occurred a few times. The rearrangement uses TRBV6-1 and TRBJ1-2; TRBD1 agrees at 10 bases. CDR1 is MNHNS, CDR2 SASEGT, per germline. The V gene end was trimmed by 7 bases and the J gene end by 2 bases; junction bases not matched to a gene: 7. This CDR3 is 15 amino acids long. In DNA form, the CDR3 reads TGTGCCAGCACCCTGGACAGGGGGTTAAACTATGGCTACACCTTC. This translates into CASTLDRGLNYGYTF.

A few counts support this clonotype. The chain is built from TRBV6-5 and TRBJ2-5, with 8 positions matching TRBD2. Germline V CDR1 and CDR2: MNHEY, SVGAGI. This CDR3 region has 14 residues. V shed 2 bases, J shed 4 bases, and the junction held 3 bases outside the gene matches. CDR3: CASSYGAGVETQYF. The CDR3 DNA is TGTGCCAGCAGTTACGGAGCGGGAGTAGAGACCCAGTACTTC.

CDR3 coding DNA: TGCAGTGCTTACTCAGGGGCGACAGGGACCCAGTACTTC. Its protein product is CSAYSGATGTQYF. The V gene is TRBV20-1, the J gene TRBJ2-5, with D perhaps matching TRBD1 (6 bases). Germline CDR1 and CDR2: DFQATT and SNEGSKA (reference sequence). The CDR3 is 13 residues long. V was trimmed by 5 bases and J by 7 bases, leaving 17 bases between them.

The genes are TRBV3-1 and TRBJ2-1; 12 bases are shared with TRBD2. Germline values: CDR1 LGHDT, CDR2 YNNKEL (reference sequence). Trimming took 4 bases from V and 0 from J; bases not matched to a gene: 4. The CDR3 is made up of 17 amino acids. This chain's CDR3 is CASSPVLAGGSYNEQFF. As DNA, the CDR3 is TGTGCCAGCAGCCCGGTACTAGCGGGGGGCTCCTACAATGAGCAGTTCTTC.

This clonotype was detected a few times. V gene TRBV2 combines with J gene TRBJ2-7; tentative D call: TRBD1 (6 bases). Trimming stripped 0 bases from V and 2 bases from J, with 14 bases between. The CDR3 has 16 residues. Germline V gene sequence: CDR1 SNHLY, CDR2 FYNNEI. The CDR3 region is CASSEAGALITYEQYF. CDR3 in DNA: TGTGCCAGCAGTGAAGCGGGGGCGCTAATTACCTACGAGCAGTACTTC.

The gene calls are TRBV4-2 and TRBJ2-1, with a possible D match to TRBD2 (7 bases). The germline gives CDR1 LGHNA, CDR2 YNFKEQ. V lost 4 bases and J 0 bases, leaving 13 bases between the germline ends. This CDR3 comprises 16 residues. CDR3 sequence reads: CASSPGGRPSYNEQFF. The CDR3 coding sequence is TGTGCCAGCAGCCCGGGGGGCCGCCCCTCCTACAATGAGCAGTTCTTC.

This chain connects TRBV11-1 to TRBJ2-7; D is unclear. The germline CDR1 and CDR2 sequences are SGHAT and FQDESV (reference sequence). This CDR3 region has 12 residues. Trimming took off 2 bases at V and 5 bases at J, with 7 bases between the two ends. This CDR3 is CASSLFIHEQYF. For the CDR3, the DNA is TGTGCCAGCAGCTTATTCATCCACGAGCAGTACTTC.

This chain links TRBV11-2 with TRBJ1-1; D gene unclear. The V end was cut by 1 base, the J end by 5 bases, with 5 bases between. CDR1 is SGHAT and CDR2 is FQNNGV in the germline V gene. The CDR3 runs 12 residues. The CDR3 is CASSLVRTEAFF. The CDR3 DNA is TGTGCCAGCAGCTTAGTACGGACTGAAGCTTTCTTT.

CDR3 residues: CASSQDLRSNTQYF. DNA of the CDR3: TGCGCCAGCAGCCAAGATCTTAGGTCGAATACGCAGTATTTT. The chain is built from TRBV4-1 and TRBJ2-3; D remains unclear. The CDR3 spans 14 residues. Germline CDR1 MGHRA, CDR2 YSYEKL. V was clipped by 0 bases and J by 7 bases, with 11 bases between them.

This chain links TRBV11-2 with TRBJ2-2; perhaps TRBD2 as D (6 bases). Trimming pared 4 bases from V and 1 base from J, leaving 10 bases between. The CDR3 covers 15 residues. Germline-derived CDR1 and CDR2 are SGHAT and FQNNGV. The CDR3 sequence: CASSSLSGNTGELFF. Here the CDR3 DNA reads TGTGCCAGCAGCTCCCTTAGCGGGAACACCGGGGAGCTGTTTTTT.

V is TRBV5-4 and J is TRBJ1-1; D is uncertain. This CDR3 is 12 amino acids long. The germline V gene encodes CDR1 SGHNT and CDR2 YYREEE (reference sequence). V lost 0 bases to trimming and J lost 7 bases, with 7 bases between them. The CDR3 DNA is TGTGCCAGCAGCTTGGAGTCAGTTGAAGCTTTCTTT. It translates to CASSLESVEAFF.

The rearrangement joins TRBV20-1 to TRBJ2-7, with 7 nucleotides matching TRBD1. The V gene end was trimmed by 7 bases and the J gene end by 2 bases; junction bases not matched to a gene: 5. This CDR3 is built from 12 residues. The germline CDR1 and CDR2 sequences are DFQATT and SNEGSKA (reference sequence). Here the CDR3 reads CSGTGKTYEQYF. The CDR3 coding sequence is TGCAGTGGGACAGGTAAAACCTACGAGCAGTACTTC.

The chain carries TRBV25-1 and TRBJ2-3; 8 bases fit TRBD2. V lost 3 bases, J lost 2 bases, and 7 bases stayed unmatched. Germline loops: CDR1 MGHDK, CDR2 SYGVNS. This CDR3 has 16 amino acids. Here the CDR3 DNA reads TGTGCCAGCAGTGACCCCAGCGGGAGAGTCACAGATACGCAGTATTTT. Translating gives CASSDPSGRVTDTQYF.

The rearrangement links TRBV7-3 to TRBJ2-1, with 7 bases matching TRBD2. Germline V CDR1 and CDR2: SGHTA, FQGTGA. This CDR3 has 16 amino acids. V was pared by 0 bases and J by 7 bases, with 9 bases of the junction left unmatched. The CDR3 DNA reads as TGTGCCAGCAGCTTAACTAGCGGGCAGCCGGAAAATGAGCAGTTCTTC. It encodes CASSLTSGQPENEQFF.

The V call is TRBV4-2, the J call TRBJ2-5, with D tentatively TRBD2 (7 bases). The DNA end lines up better with TRBJ2-7; the J call may be wrong. Germline V lookup: CDR1 LGHNA, CDR2 YNFKEQ. The CDR3 extends over 16 amino acids. The CDR3: CASSHPGGQPSYEQYF. In nucleotides, the CDR3 is TGTGCCAGCAGCCACCCGGGAGGACAGCCCTCCTACGAGCAGTACTTC.

This clonotype was seen a handful of times. The chain uses TRBV9 and TRBJ2-6, with D possibly matching TRBD2 (6 bases). Trimming shortened V by 1 base and J by 0 bases, and 8 bases separated the two germline ends. From germline, CDR1 is SGDLS and CDR2 YYNGEE. The CDR3 contains 16 residues. The CDR3, as DNA: TGTGCCAGCAGCGTAAGCGGGTACTCTGGGGCCAACGTCCTGACTTTC. It specifies CASSVSGYSGANVLTF.

CDR3 in amino acids: CSVQSGQGWHF. DNA for the CDR3: TGCAGCGTTCAGTCGGGACAGGGCTGGCATTTT. This chain joins TRBV29-1 and TRBJ1-5; 9 nucleotides line up with TRBD1. Unmatched junction bases numbered 8, after V lost 5 bases and J lost 15 bases. CDR3 size: 11 residues. Germline V CDR1 and CDR2: SQVTM, ANQGSEA.